The rows below give T cell receptor beta chains drawn from one sample of a study of blood T cell repertoires in COVID-19. The data were produced by immunoSEQ multiplex PCR, yet TCRdb's version contains in-frame clones alone and is incomplete. The sample lists hundreds of thousands of clones, around 88% occurring once. Sequencing used PBMCs or T cells enriched from blood (not recorded which). These receptors all come from a woman aged 45-65 years with acute COVID-19. Both conserved end residues are part of each CDR3. The D gene is left open where the match is weak. Clone size is given for some rows only: seen once, a few or many times, or a class if the clone is expanded.

>-|TRBV5-6|-|TRBJ1-6
TGTGCCAGCAGCTTGCTCGGGAGCACCCTCCACTTT
CASSLLGSTLHF
>-|TRBV28|-|TRBJ1-2
TGTGCCAGCAGTTTATTCCTGTTGGGGGCGTACACCTTC
CASSLFLLGAYTF
>-|TRBV19|once|TRBJ1-5
TGTGCCAGTAGTATGAGGATTTATCAGCCCCAGCATTTT
CASSMRIYQPQHF
>-|TRBV7-9|-|TRBJ1-1
TGTGCCAGCAGTTTAGACAGTAACACTGAAGCTTTCTTT
CASSLDSNTEAFF
>TRBD2|TRBV5-1|-|TRBJ2-5
TGCGCCAGCAGCTTGGTACTAGCGGGAGGTGTAGGAGAGACCCAGTACTTC
CASSLVLAGGVGETQYF
>TRBD1|TRBV5-1|-|TRBJ1-4
TGCGCCAGCAGCTTAACAGGGGGCTCTAATGAAAAACTGTTTTTT
CASSLTGGSNEKLFF
>TRBD1|TRBV27|-|TRBJ2-7
TGTGCCAGCAGTTACTCCGGGACAGGGTGGTACGAGCAGTACTTC
CASSYSGTGWYEQYF
>-|TRBV3-1/TRBV3-2|-|TRBJ1-1
TGTGCCAGCAGCCAAGGTGGGCCCCCGTACGGGAACACTGAAGCTTTCTTT
CASSQGGPPYGNTEAFF
>TRBD1|TRBV6-5|-|TRBJ1-1
TGTGCCAGCAGCGATGGGGACAGGGACACTGAAGCTTTCTTT
CASSDGDRDTEAFF
>-|TRBV28|-|TRBJ1-6
TGTGCCAGCAGTTTCCGACAGAATTCACCCCTCCACTTT
CASSFRQNSPLHF
>TRBD1|TRBV9|-|TRBJ2-2
TGTGCCAGCAGCCTCCCCCCGGGACAGATTACCGGGGAGCTGTTTTTT
CASSLPPGQITGELFF
>-|TRBV2|few|TRBJ2-2
TGTGCCAGCAGTGACAGGTCCTTCGCGAACACCGGGGAGCTGTTTTTT
CASSDRSFANTGELFF
>-|TRBV19|-|TRBJ1-5
TGTGCCAGTAGTATCTCGAGGGTTTATCAGCCCCAGCATTTT
CASSISRVYQPQHF
>-|TRBV7-3|-|TRBJ2-6
TGTGCCAGCAGCTTAACGCACATTGTCTCTGGGGCCAACGTCCTGACTTTC
CASSLTHIVSGANVLTF
>-|TRBV19|-|TRBJ1-5
TGTGCCAGTAGGGGGCAGGACTACAATCAGCCCCAGCATTTT
CASRGQDYNQPQHF